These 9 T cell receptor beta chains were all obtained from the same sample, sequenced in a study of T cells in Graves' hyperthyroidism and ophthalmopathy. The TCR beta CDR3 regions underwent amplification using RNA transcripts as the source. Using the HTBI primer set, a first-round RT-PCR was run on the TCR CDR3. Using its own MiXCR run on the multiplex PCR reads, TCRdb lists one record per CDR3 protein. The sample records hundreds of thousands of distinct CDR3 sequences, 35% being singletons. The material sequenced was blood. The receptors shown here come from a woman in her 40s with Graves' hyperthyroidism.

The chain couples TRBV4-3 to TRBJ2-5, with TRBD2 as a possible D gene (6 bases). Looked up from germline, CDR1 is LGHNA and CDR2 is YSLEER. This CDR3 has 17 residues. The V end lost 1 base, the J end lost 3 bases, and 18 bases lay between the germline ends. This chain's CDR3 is CASSQALFLEREETQYF. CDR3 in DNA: TGCGCCAGCAGCCAAGCCCTATTTCTTGAGCGGGAAGAGACCCAGTACTTC.

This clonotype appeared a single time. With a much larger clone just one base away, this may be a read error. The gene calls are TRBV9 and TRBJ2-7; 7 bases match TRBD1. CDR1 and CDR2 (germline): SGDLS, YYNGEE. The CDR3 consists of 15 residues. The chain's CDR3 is CVSSVTPGQSYEQYF. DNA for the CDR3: TGTGTCAGCAGCGTCACACCGGGACAGTCCTACGAGCAGTACTTC. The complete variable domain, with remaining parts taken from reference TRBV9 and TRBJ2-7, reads DSGVTQTPKHLITATGQRVTLRCSPRSGDLSVYWYQQSLDQGLQFLIQYYNGEERAKGNILERFSAQQFPDLHSELNLSSLELGDSALYFCVSSVTPGQSYEQYFGPGTRLTVT.

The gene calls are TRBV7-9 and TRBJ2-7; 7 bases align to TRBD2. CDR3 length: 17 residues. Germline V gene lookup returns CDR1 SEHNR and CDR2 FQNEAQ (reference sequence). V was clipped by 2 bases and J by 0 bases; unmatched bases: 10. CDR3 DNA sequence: TGTGCCAGCAGCTTATTTACCGCTAGCGGAATCTCCTACGAGCAGTACTTC. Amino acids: CASSLFTASGISYEQYF.

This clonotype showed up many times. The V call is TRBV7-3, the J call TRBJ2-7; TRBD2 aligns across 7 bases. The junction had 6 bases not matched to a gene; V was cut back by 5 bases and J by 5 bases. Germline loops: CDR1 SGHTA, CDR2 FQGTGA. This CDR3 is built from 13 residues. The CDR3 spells CASSPSGGNEQYF. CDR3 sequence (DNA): TGTGCCAGCAGCCCCTCGGGGGGTAACGAGCAGTACTTC.

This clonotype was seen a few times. CDR3 DNA: TGTGCCATCAGTGAGAAAGTGGACAGGGATCAGCCCCAGCATTTT. Its translation is CAISEKVDRDQPQHF. The V call is TRBV10-3, the J call TRBJ1-5; 8 bases line up with TRBD1. The length of the CDR3 is 15 residues. Germline CDR1 and CDR2: ENHRY and SYGVKD. V lost 2 bases to trimming and J lost 5 bases; unmatched junction nucleotides: 5.

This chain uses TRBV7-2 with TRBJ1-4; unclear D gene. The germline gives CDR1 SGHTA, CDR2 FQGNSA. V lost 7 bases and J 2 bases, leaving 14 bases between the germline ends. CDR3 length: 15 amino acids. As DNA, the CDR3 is TGTGCCAGCACCCCTTTCGGGCCCACTAATGAAAAACTGTTTTTT. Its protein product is CASTPFGPTNEKLFF.

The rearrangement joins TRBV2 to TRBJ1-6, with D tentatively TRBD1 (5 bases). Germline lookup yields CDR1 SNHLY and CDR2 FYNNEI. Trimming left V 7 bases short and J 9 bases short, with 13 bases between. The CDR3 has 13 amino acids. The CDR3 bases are TGTGCCAGCAAGATACAGGAGTTTTCACCCCTCCACTTT. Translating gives CASKIQEFSPLHF. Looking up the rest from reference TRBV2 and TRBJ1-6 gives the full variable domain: EPEVTQTPSHQVTQMGQEVILRCVPISNHLYFYWYRQILGQKVEFLVSFYNNEISEKSEIFDDQFSVERPDGSNFTLKIRSTKLEDSAMYFCASKIQEFSPLHFGNGTRLTVT.

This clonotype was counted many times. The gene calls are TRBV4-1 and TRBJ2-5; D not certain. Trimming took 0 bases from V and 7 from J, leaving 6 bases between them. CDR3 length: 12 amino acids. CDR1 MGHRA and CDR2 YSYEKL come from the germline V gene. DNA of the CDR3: TGCGCCAGCAGCCAAGATTCGGGGACCCAGTACTTC. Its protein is CASSQDSGTQYF.

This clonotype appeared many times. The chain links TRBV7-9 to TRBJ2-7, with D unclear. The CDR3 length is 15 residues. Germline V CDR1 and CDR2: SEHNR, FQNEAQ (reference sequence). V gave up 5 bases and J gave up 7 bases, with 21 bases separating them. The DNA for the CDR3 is TGTGCCAGCAGCCAGGTCCGGTACGGCTTAGGGGAGCAGTACTTC. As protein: CASSQVRYGLGEQYF.